This TCR beta chain was sequenced in a study of identifying expanded T cells in peripheral blood. Findings and limits, study-wide: Differentially abundant clones: around 1.2 between replicates, about 17 at around 15 days, around 20 at four.

J gave up 7 bases and V 1 base, and 6 bases lay outside the gene matches. Germline CDR1 and CDR2: LGHNA and YSLEER. The CDR3 has 14 residues. In the case of this clone: Its target is unknown.

During the collection period, no donor immune events like infections were recorded. TCRdb keeps only in-frame clones here, not all; method: immunoSEQ multiplex PCR. The table lists about 85,000 clones, 75% to 90% of them singletons. This sequence originates from a person aged 18-69 years in good health. The rearrangement uses TRBV4-3 and TRBJ2-5; 7 nucleotides agree with TRBD2. Sequenced material: blood. CDR3 sequence (DNA): TGCGCCAGCAGCCAAGGCGGGGGTTCGGGGACCCAGTACTTC. Translation: CASSQGGGSGTQYF.